This entry lists 24 T cell receptor beta chains sequenced from one sample in a study of radiation and T cells in renal cell carcinoma. Some clones are missing from TCRdb's copy, which holds only in-frame ones; the method was immunoSEQ multiplex PCR. The data show 20,000 to 30,000 clones, roughly 80% seen once. Documented time point: blood 2 weeks post-SBRT. Treatment denoted: 15 Gy SBRT to primary tumor, nephrectomy 4 weeks later. This sample comprised blood, obtained from a patient whose treatment included radiotherapy and nephrectomy. The receptors shown here come from a man aged 55 to 69 with renal cell carcinoma.

This chain links TRBV7-6 with TRBJ2-4; D is possibly TRBD2 (5 bases). Trimming left V 2 bases short and J 8 bases short, with 13 bases between. This CDR3 has 14 residues. Germline loops: CDR1 SGHVS, CDR2 FNYEAQ. CDR3 in amino acids: CASSLRAPLDIQYF. CDR3 DNA: TGTGCCAGCAGCTTACGGGCTCCACTAGACATTCAGTACTTC.

The CDR3 reads CASGREGDGELFF. The CDR3 region has the DNA TGTGCCAGCGGTAGGGAGGGCGACGGGGAGCTGTTTTTT. V usage is TRBV6-5 and J usage is TRBJ2-2; TRBD2 matches 7 bases. J was trimmed by 7 bases and V by 8 bases; bases with no gene match: 7. Germline V lookup: CDR1 MNHEY, CDR2 SVGAGI. This CDR3 has 13 amino acids.

V and J are TRBV30 and TRBJ2-7; D is perhaps TRBD1 (6 bases). The germline V gene has CDR1 GTSNPN and CDR2 SVGIG (reference sequence). The V and J ends lost 1 base and 1 base respectively, with 17 bases between them. There are 16 residues in the CDR3. As DNA, the CDR3 is TGTGCCTGGAGTGCCTTCGGGACAAGGCCTTCCTACGAGCAGTACTTC. Its translation: CAWSAFGTRPSYEQYF.

This clone was found once. The chain employs TRBV19 and TRBJ1-1; 12 nucleotides match TRBD1. The length of the CDR3 is 17 residues. Germline-derived CDR1 and CDR2 are LNHDA and SQIVND (reference sequence). J lost 4 bases, V lost 4 bases, and 10 bases had no gene match. The CDR3 sequence: CASSTRPGQGAPTEAFF. CDR3 nucleotide sequence: TGTGCCAGTAGTACCCGACCGGGACAGGGGGCGCCCACTGAAGCTTTCTTT.

CDR3 loop: CASGFFTGELFF. The CDR3 bases are TGTGCTAGTGGTTTTTTTACCGGGGAGCTGTTTTTT. The chain couples TRBV12-5 to TRBJ2-2; D is unresolved. Germline lookup yields CDR1 LGHNT and CDR2 FRNRAP. The CDR3 is 12 amino acids. V was pared by 3 bases and J by 5 bases, with 4 bases between.

The chain has TRBV5-6 and TRBJ1-5; 10 positions match TRBD1. Losses at the gene ends were 4 bases for V and 6 bases for J; bases not matched to a gene: 1. The CDR3 contains 13 residues. Germline lookup yields CDR1 SGHDT and CDR2 YYEEEE. The CDR3 bases are TGTGCCAGCAGCCGGGACAGGGGTCAGCCCCAGCATTTT. Translated, it gives CASSRDRGQPQHF.

V and J are TRBV5-8 and TRBJ2-1; D might be TRBD1 (5 bases). The CDR3 runs to 14 residues. V lost 7 bases to trimming and J lost 2 bases, with 13 bases between them. Germline lookup yields CDR1 SGHTS and CDR2 YDEGEE. In DNA, the CDR3 is TGTGCCAGCCACCCGTCGGACACCTACAATGAGCAGTTCTTC. Translated: CASHPSDTYNEQFF.

V gene TRBV18 combines with J gene TRBJ1-2, with D possibly being TRBD1 (5 bases). The ends were cut back, 4 bases at V and 8 bases at J, with 20 bases in the middle. CDR3 length equals 15 residues. CDR1 is KGHSH and CDR2 is LQKENI in the germline V gene. In nucleotides, the CDR3 is TGTGCCAGCTCACGCACCGGGGCAGTCTATTACGGCTACACCTTC. It yields the protein CASSRTGAVYYGYTF.

V and J are TRBV7-9 and TRBJ2-4, with 11 bases aligning to TRBD2. Germline CDR1 and CDR2: SEHNR and FQNEAQ (reference sequence). J gave up 7 bases and V 5 bases, and 7 bases lay outside the gene matches. The CDR3 has 15 amino acids. CDR3 amino acids: CASSITSGSLNIQYF. The CDR3 DNA sequence: TGTGCCAGCAGCATCACTAGCGGGAGTTTGAACATTCAGTACTTC.

This chain uses TRBV15 with TRBJ1-2; D is unresolved. The V gene's germline CDR1 is LNHNV and CDR2 YYDKDF (reference sequence). V lost 2 bases and J lost 4, with 11 bases in between. This CDR3 contains 14 residues. The CDR3 DNA reads TGTGCCACCAGCAGATCCGGGAGCTTCTATGGCTACACCTTC. Protein product: CATSRSGSFYGYTF.

The V call is TRBV14, the J call TRBJ2-7; TRBD1 agrees at 9 bases. CDR1 is SGHDN and CDR2 is FVKESK in the germline V gene. V lost 4 bases to trimming and J lost 0 bases; unmatched junction nucleotides: 10. This CDR3 is 17 amino acids long. CDR3 nucleotide sequence: TGTGCCAGCAGCCGCAGAACCGGGACAGGGAACTCCTACGAGCAGTACTTC. As protein: CASSRRTGTGNSYEQYF. The whole variable domain, remainder taken from reference TRBV14 and TRBJ2-7, is EAGVTQFPSHSVIEKGQTVTLRCDPISGHDNLYWYRRVMGKEIKFLLHFVKESKQDESGMPNNRFLAERTGGTYSTLKVQPAELEDSGVYFCASSRRTGTGNSYEQYFGPGTRLTVT.

This chain connects TRBV11-2 to TRBJ2-1; D might be TRBD2 (7 bases). Germline V gene data show CDR1 as SGHAT and CDR2 as FQNNGV. The germline V and J ends were trimmed by 5 bases and 10 bases, with 21 bases remaining between them. The CDR3 consists of 15 residues. The CDR3 coding sequence is TGTGCCAGCAGCCTCACCGGGGGAGGGACAAGGGAGCAGTTCTTC. Encoded protein: CASSLTGGGTREQFF.

This clone was recorded a few times. The rearrangement joins TRBV5-1 to TRBJ1-1; 8 bases align to TRBD1. CDR1 and CDR2 (germline): SGHRS, YFSETQ. V gave up 2 bases and J gave up 2 bases; unmatched junction bases: 2. This CDR3 contains 14 residues. The CDR3 region is CASSFTGGNTEAFF. The CDR3 DNA is TGCGCCAGCAGCTTCACAGGGGGTAACACTGAAGCTTTCTTT.

This chain uses TRBV7-2 with TRBJ2-3; D remains ambiguous. Germline V gene lookup returns CDR1 SGHTA and CDR2 FQGNSA. The CDR3 runs to 15 residues. The V and J ends lost 3 bases and 4 bases respectively, with 14 bases between them. CDR3 sequence reads: CASSFGVVTPDTQYF. In DNA form, the CDR3 reads TGTGCCAGCAGCTTTGGGGTAGTCACACCAGATACGCAGTATTTT.

This clone has at least ten counts. This chain connects TRBV7-2 to TRBJ1-1; no definite D call. CDR1 is SGHTA and CDR2 is FQGNSA in the germline V gene. This CDR3 has 12 residues. With 3 bases removed from V and 10 bases from J, the gap between germline ends came to 12 bases. The CDR3, as DNA: TGTGCCAGCAGCTTGGATGGTCGAGGAGCTTTCTTT. It translates to CASSLDGRGAFF.

This sequence joins TRBV7-9 and TRBJ2-5; D is uncertain. V was clipped by 5 bases and J by 5 bases, with 18 bases between them. The CDR3 covers 15 residues. The V gene's germline CDR1 is SEHNR and CDR2 FQNEAQ (reference sequence). The CDR3, as DNA: TGTGCCAGCAGCGCCTCAGTGGGGTTCGGGGAGACCCAGTACTTC. It specifies CASSASVGFGETQYF. The variable domain in full, with the rest retrieved from reference TRBV7-9 and TRBJ2-5, is DTGVSQNPRHKITKRGQNVTFRCDPISEHNRLYWYRQTLGQGPEFLTYFQNEAQLEKSRLLSDRFSAERPKGSFSTLEIQRTEQGDSAMYLCASSASVGFGETQYFGPGTRLLVL.

This clone was detected only once. The chain uses TRBV9 and TRBJ2-5; the match to TRBD1 covers 9 bases. This CDR3 is 14 amino acids long. After removal of 3 bases from V and 7 bases from J, the junction contained 7 bases not matched to a gene. The V gene's germline CDR1 is SGDLS and CDR2 YYNGEE. CDR3: CASSAGGQGATQYF. CDR3 in DNA: TGTGCCAGCAGCGCGGGGGGACAGGGAGCGACCCAGTACTTC.

This rearrangement joins TRBV10-3 to TRBJ2-1, with TRBD2 matching 11 bases. Germline V gene data show CDR1 as ENHRY and CDR2 as SYGVKD. With 3 bases clipped from V and 7 bases from J, the junction kept 5 bases outside the gene matches. The CDR3 contains 15 residues. The DNA of the CDR3 is TGTGCCATCAGTGAAATCCGGACTAGCGGGAATGAGCAGTTCTTC. Protein product: CAISEIRTSGNEQFF.

The sample holds one count of this clone. CDR3 DNA sequence: TGTGCCAGCAGAGATCAGGGAAATGAAGCTTTCTTT. Translation: CASRDQGNEAFF. This sequence joins TRBV6-6 and TRBJ1-1; the D gene is possibly TRBD1 (5 bases). Trimming took 6 bases from V and 7 from J, leaving 12 bases between them. The CDR3 contains 12 residues. In germline, CDR1 is MNHNY, CDR2 SVGAGI (reference sequence).

The chain recombines TRBV30 with TRBJ1-5, with D possibly TRBD1 on 5 matching bases. CDR1 is GTSNPN, CDR2 SVGIG, per germline (reference sequence). Trimming left V 1 base short and J 0 bases short, with 13 bases between. The CDR3 covers 16 residues. CDR3 sequence reads: CAWSGTGLYSNQPQHF. As DNA, the CDR3 is TGTGCCTGGAGTGGAACGGGACTTTATAGCAATCAGCCCCAGCATTTT.

J is TRBJ2-7 and V is TRBV29-1, with 11 bases matching TRBD1. The V gene end was trimmed by 2 bases and the J gene end by 6 bases; junction bases not matched to a gene: 6. This CDR3 comprises 14 residues. Germline V gene sequence: CDR1 SQVTM, CDR2 ANQGSEA. For the CDR3, the DNA is TGCAGCGTTGAATTTGTGGACAGGGGGCCCGAGCAGTACTTC. Protein: CSVEFVDRGPEQYF.

The chain has TRBV6-5 and TRBJ2-5; D is uncertain. CDR3 length: 13 amino acids. The ends were cut back, 5 bases at V and 5 bases at J, with 12 bases in the middle. Germline V gene sequence: CDR1 MNHEY, CDR2 SVGAGI. The CDR3 region has the DNA TGTGCCAGCAGTCCTAGAAGGGCGGAGACCCAGTACTTC. It is translated as CASSPRRAETQYF.

The chain carries TRBV27 and TRBJ2-4, with 8 bases fitting TRBD1. This CDR3 spans 17 amino acids. Trimming took 4 bases from V and 1 from J; bases not matched to a gene: 9. Per germline, CDR1 MNHEY and CDR2 SMNVEV (reference sequence). CDR3 in DNA: TGTGCCAGCAGTTCCCAGACAGGGGTTGGGGCCAAAAACATTCAGTACTTC. Translating it yields CASSSQTGVGAKNIQYF.

V usage is TRBV7-6 and J usage is TRBJ2-7, with 7 bases lining up with TRBD2. This CDR3 region has 14 residues. After removal of 3 bases from V and 1 base from J, the junction contained 3 bases not matched to a gene. From germline, CDR1 is SGHVS and CDR2 FNYEAQ. The CDR3 sequence is CASSFGGGSYEQYF. The CDR3, as DNA: TGTGCCAGCAGCTTTGGGGGGGGATCCTACGAGCAGTACTTC.